Detailed here is one TCR beta chain. At one of its ends the junction is not consistent with the germline gene, which may arise from a read error. In the authors' workflow: Quantification of nucleated cells was approximated via reference gene primer amplification. Produced via immunoSEQ multiplex PCR; TCRdb's table is partial and in-frame only. V, J and clone size are taken as reported in that table, and D and trimming were inferred from the DNA itself. Of hundreds of thousands of clones listed, roughly 87% are singletons. The germline V gene has CDR1 MNHNS and CDR2 SASEGT. CDR3 length: 15 amino acids. These data come from a study of blood T cell repertoires in COVID-19.

The V gene is TRBV6-1, the J gene TRBJ2-7, with TRBD1 matching 8 bases. This clonotype was obtained from a woman aged 40 to 49 who had recovered from COVID-19. What was sequenced was PBMCs or T cells enriched from blood (not recorded which). The CDR3 coding sequence is TGTGCCAGCTGTGACAGGGGACGTGAAGCTGGGGAGCAGTACTTC. Translating gives CASCDRGREAGEQYF.